This entry describes one TCR beta chain. The CDR3 totals 14 residues. Germline V gene data show CDR1 as SGHAT and CDR2 as FQNNGV. V was clipped by 0 bases and J by 2 bases, with 8 bases between them. This sample is drawn from a study of blood T cell repertoires in COVID-19. Sequencing was performed with immunoSEQ multiplex PCR; in TCRdb, only in-frame clones are kept and a portion is missing. The repertoire holds tens of thousands of clones, 85% seen once, with roughly 5.6% in the top ten. This receptor was taken from a man at least 80 years old with acute or convalescent COVID-19. Sequencing was performed on peripheral blood. The chain employs TRBV11-2 and TRBJ2-7; TRBD1 is a possible D gene (6 bases). The CDR3 DNA sequence: TGTGCCAGCAGCTTAGATGGACAGCCCTACGAGCAGTACTTC. Translating it yields CASSLDGQPYEQYF.